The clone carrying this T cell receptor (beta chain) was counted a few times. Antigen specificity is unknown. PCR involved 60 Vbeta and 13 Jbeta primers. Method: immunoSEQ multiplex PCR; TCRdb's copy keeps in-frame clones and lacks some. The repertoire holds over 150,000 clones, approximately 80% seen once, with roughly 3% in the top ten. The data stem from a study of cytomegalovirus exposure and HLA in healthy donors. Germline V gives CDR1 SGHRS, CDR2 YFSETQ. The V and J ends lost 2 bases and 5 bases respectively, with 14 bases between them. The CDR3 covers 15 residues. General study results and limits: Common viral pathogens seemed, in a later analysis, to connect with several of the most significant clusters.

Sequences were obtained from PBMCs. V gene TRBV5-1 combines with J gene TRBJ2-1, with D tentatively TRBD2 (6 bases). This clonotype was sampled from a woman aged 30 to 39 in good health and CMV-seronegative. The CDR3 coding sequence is TGCGCCAGCAGCTTAGGGTCTAGCGTCAACAATGAGCAGTTCTTC. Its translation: CASSLGSSVNNEQFF.